The clone carrying this T cell receptor beta chain was seen only a few times. The data stem from a study of cytomegalovirus exposure and HLA in healthy donors. Germline loops: CDR1 LNHDA, CDR2 SQIVND (reference sequence). This CDR3 is 13 amino acids long. J gave up 4 bases and V 11 bases, and 9 bases lay outside the gene matches. The table came from immunoSEQ multiplex PCR; TCRdb's copy has only in-frame clones and leaves some out. The sample has about 130,000 clones, over 80% seen once. This TCR was recovered from a woman under 40 in good health and CMV-seropositive. Sequences were obtained from PBMCs. The chain carries TRBV19 and TRBJ1-2; 8 bases are shared with TRBD1. In DNA form, the CDR3 reads TGTGCCGGATCACAGGGGGTAGGCTATGGCTACACCTTC. This gives the protein CAGSQGVGYGYTF.